The T cell receptor beta chain described here comes from a study of somatic mutations in cytotoxic T cells in rheumatoid arthritis (dated by TCRdb to 2017 to 2019). Concerning the study at large: Peripheral blood (about 32 ml EDTA) was collected from patients immediately after diagnosis and before any treatment began. Some T-cell populations stained with V beta antibodies were sorted by flow on a FACSAria II or Sony SH800 to nearly 100% purity, with sorted V beta1+ cells additionally subjected to TCRB sequencing. To characterize clonality, the study used TCRB deep sequencing while asking whether somatic mutations are carried by expanded CD8+ T-cell clones in newly diagnosed, untreated rheumatoid arthritis. A total of around 60 rheumatoid arthritis patients and roughly 18 healthy controls underwent TCRB deep sequencing. Patients and controls did not essentially differ in median age, which was nearly identical between the groups.

On an AutoMACS, CD4+ and CD8+ cells were isolated via positive magnetic bead selection, and their purity was verified by flow cytometry. Initial screening for clonal expansions relied on flow cytometry with a TCR V beta antibody panel, after which sorted CD8+ fractions underwent TCRB deep sequencing for characterization. Isolation of peripheral blood mononuclear cells was done through Ficoll-Paque PLUS density gradient separation. Nucleospin Tissue or Tissue XS kits were used to extract DNA from CD4-enriched, CD8-enriched or PBMC samples, and a Qubit 2.0 fluorometer was used for quantification. The immunoSEQ assay was applied to genomic DNA for TCRB CDR3 sequencing. The paper's data handling went like this. Patient CD8+ clones larger than 1% were compared against published virus-specific TCRB sequences, and only a few matched. The analyses included only productive TCRB rearrangements. Clonality was calculated as a Shannon entropy-based productive clonality index, and a clone was defined by a unique TCRB CDR3 sequence. Repertoire overlap between two samples was calculated from the template counts of each clone relative to total templates per sample. V-gene usage from TCRB sequencing and V-gene usage measured by flow cytometry were correlated (Spearman r of around 0.6). In TCRdb, the immuneACCESS table is reduced to in-frame sequences with V and J assigned. These tables do not hold every clone; where another copy was compared, an unresolved V gene accounts for under half, and the others remain unexplained. That table is the source of V, J and clone size, and D and trimming were worked out from the DNA. This sample lists 14,000 or so clones; over 75% were detected once. The ten largest clones take up 15% to 20% of the sample.

For this chain, trimming is 4 bases at the V end and 0 bases at the J end, and the number of junction bases without a gene match is 3. From the cysteine through the phenylalanine, the CDR3 covers 15 amino acids. Just CDR3 DNA is preserved here, 45 bases in frame from base 1. Sequences MNHEY (CDR1) and SVGAGI (CDR2) are obtained from the germline V gene. The paper's findings and limits, for the study overall: An increase of CD8+ clonality with age was seen in patients (Spearman r ≈ 0.46) but not in healthy controls. CD8+ T-cell clonality in rheumatoid arthritis patients was not significantly different from that in age-matched healthy controls. No adjustment for multiple comparisons was made for the slight TRBV07 underrepresentation in patients. Several identical CD8+ TCRB sequences were found in both blood and synovial fluid, and in about an eighth of the roughly 65 patients the largest CD8+ clone exceeded 20% of CD8+ cells. The expanded CD8+ clones had unknown antigen targets, and not appearing in virus-specific databases did not rule out that they were virus-specific.

To note about this clone: Its binding antigen is unknown. The sample holds no much larger clone one base away, and base qualities are not on file.

This TCR was sampled from an adult with rheumatoid arthritis. Sequenced input: CD8+ T cells sorted from blood. The chain uses TRBV6-5 and TRBJ2-3, with 8 bases matching TRBD1. The nucleotide sequence is given as TGTGCCAGCAGTTTCGGGACAGGCAGCACAGATACGCAGTATTTT. It specifies CASSFGTGSTDTQYF.